Below are 2 T cell receptor beta chains sequenced from a single sample in a study of CD8 T cells in ankylosing spondylitis. Study-wide results and caveats: Among TCR beta sequences, a motif of eight or nine highly homologous variants appeared characteristic of ankylosing spondylitis blood.

Their recognized antigens are unknown. Each CDR3 protein is one row after TCRdb ran MiXCR on the 5' RACE reads. The sample gives more than 250,000 distinct CDR3 sequences, 7.5% to 9% of which show up once; 13% to 15% is in the top ten. The sequencing input was blood, either unsorted or a sorted T cell fraction (not recorded which). The receptor set was obtained from a male donor with ankylosing spondylitis.

This CDR3 reads CATSAVGGSGETQYF. CDR3 sequence (DNA): TGTGCCACCAGTGCTGTCGGCGGGAGTGGAGAGACCCAGTACTTC. The chain has TRBV24-1 and TRBJ2-5, with 7 nucleotides matching TRBD2. The CDR3 has 15 residues. The germline gives CDR1 KGHDR, CDR2 SFDVKD. The J segment lost 4 bases and the V segment lost 5 bases, leaving 9 bases of the junction unmatched.

This clonotype was observed a few times. The chain employs TRBV20-1 and TRBJ1-2; TRBD1 matches at 10 bases. CDR1 is DFQATT, CDR2 SNEGSKA, per germline (reference sequence). The CDR3 spans 16 residues. The V gene end was trimmed by 6 bases and the J gene end by 6 bases; junction bases not matched to a gene: 16. The CDR3 region is CSATRGQGVISDGYTF. Written as DNA, the CDR3 is TGCAGTGCAACCCGCGGACAGGGGGTAATCTCCGATGGCTACACCTTC.